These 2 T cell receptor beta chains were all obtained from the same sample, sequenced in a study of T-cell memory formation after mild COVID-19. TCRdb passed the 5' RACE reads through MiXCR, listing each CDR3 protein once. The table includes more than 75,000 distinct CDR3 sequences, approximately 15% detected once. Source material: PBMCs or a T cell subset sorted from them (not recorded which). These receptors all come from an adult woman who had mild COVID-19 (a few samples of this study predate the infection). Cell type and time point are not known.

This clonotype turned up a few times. The CDR3 sequence: CASSQEGRLGTGGNQPQHF. In DNA form, the CDR3 reads TGCGCCAGCAGCCAAGAAGGTAGGCTAGGGACAGGGGGCAATCAGCCCCAGCATTTT. The chain carries TRBV4-1 and TRBJ1-5, with TRBD1 identical over 10 bases. The CDR3 extends over 19 amino acids. V shed 0 bases, J shed 2 bases, and the junction held 10 bases outside the gene matches. Germline-derived CDR1 and CDR2 are MGHRA and YSYEKL.

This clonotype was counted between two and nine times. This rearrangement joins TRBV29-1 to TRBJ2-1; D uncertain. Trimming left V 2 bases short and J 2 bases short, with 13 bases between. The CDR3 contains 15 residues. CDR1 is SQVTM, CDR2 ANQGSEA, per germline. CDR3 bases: TGCAGCGTTGAACCAGGATTAGGAGCCTACAATGAGCAGTTCTTC. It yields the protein CSVEPGLGAYNEQFF.